The rows below give T cell receptor beta chains drawn from one sample of a study of human T cells and chemical hapten exposure. TCRdb reprocessed the RACE reads with MiXCR, giving one entry per CDR3 protein. The table includes 75,000 to 90,000 distinct CDR3 sequences, 12% detected once. The sequencing here drew on whole blood, taken in connection with sensitization to the hapten diphenylcyclopropenone (DPC). These receptors were obtained from a woman aged 55-69 years with alopecia areata. Some clones in this sample may be carry-over from other donors' samples. The CDR3 runs from the conserved cysteine through the conserved F or W. Each record gives: D gene, clone size, V gene, J gene, CDR3 length, CDR3 protein, CDR3 DNA. The D gene is left open where the match is weak. Only part of the rows carry a size: once, few, many, or a class if the clone is expanded.

d_gene: .; abundance: many; v_gene: TRBV19; j_gene: TRBJ2-5; len: 13; CDR3aa: CASSIGAGETQYF; CDR3nt: TGTGCCAGTAGTATAGGAGCAGGGGAGACCCAGTACTTC
d_gene: TRBD2; abundance: few; v_gene: TRBV20-1; j_gene: TRBJ2-3; len: 13; CDR3aa: CSARTSGTDTQYF; CDR3nt: TGCAGTGCTAGAACTAGCGGCACAGATACGCAGTATTTT
d_gene: .; abundance: few; v_gene: TRBV20-1; j_gene: TRBJ2-3; len: 14; CDR3aa: CSASSPWGTDTQYF; CDR3nt: TGCAGTGCTAGTTCTCCTTGGGGCACAGATACGCAGTATTTT
d_gene: .; abundance: .; v_gene: TRBV15; j_gene: TRBJ2-5; len: 14; CDR3aa: CATGDPSVRETQYF; CDR3nt: TGTGCCACCGGGGACCCCTCTGTCAGGGAGACCCAGTACTTC
d_gene: .; abundance: many; v_gene: TRBV5-1; j_gene: TRBJ1-2; len: 15; CDR3aa: CASSSTLTDNYGYTF; CDR3nt: TGCGCCAGCAGTTCTACGTTGACGGATAACTATGGCTACACCTTC
d_gene: TRBD2; abundance: many; v_gene: TRBV7-3; j_gene: TRBJ2-1; len: 16; CDR3aa: CASSLIGTGGPEEQFF; CDR3nt: TGTGCCAGCAGCTTAATAGGAACGGGGGGGCCGGAGGAGCAGTTCTTC
d_gene: TRBD2; abundance: many; v_gene: TRBV12-3/TRBV12-4; j_gene: TRBJ2-5; len: 12; CDR3aa: CASRGLGGGQYF; CDR3nt: TGTGCCAGCAGGGGACTAGGAGGGGGCCAGTACTTC
d_gene: .; abundance: few; v_gene: TRBV5-4; j_gene: TRBJ2-7; len: 14; CDR3aa: CASSFLGSSYEQYF; CDR3nt: TGTGCCAGCAGCTTTCTGGGCTCCTCCTACGAGCAGTACTTC
d_gene: TRBD2; abundance: .; v_gene: TRBV10-3; j_gene: TRBJ2-1; len: 16; CDR3aa: CAISESTSGGYNEQFF; CDR3nt: TGTGCCATCAGTGAGTCGACTAGCGGGGGTTACAATGAGCAGTTCTTC
d_gene: .; abundance: .; v_gene: TRBV3-1; j_gene: TRBJ1-2; len: 15; CDR3aa: CASSQDGQGYGGYTF; CDR3nt: TGTGCCAGCAGCCAAGATGGGCAGGGCTACGGGGGCTACACCTTC
d_gene: TRBD1; abundance: few; v_gene: TRBV29-1; j_gene: TRBJ2-7; len: 14; CDR3aa: CSVARTGFLDEQYF; CDR3nt: TGCAGCGTCGCCCGGACAGGGTTTCTGGACGAGCAGTACTTC
d_gene: TRBD1; abundance: many; v_gene: TRBV20-1; j_gene: TRBJ1-6; len: 14; CDR3aa: CSAIPGQGYSPLHF; CDR3nt: TGCAGTGCTATTCCGGGACAGGGATATTCACCCCTCCACTTT
d_gene: .; abundance: .; v_gene: TRBV10-3; j_gene: TRBJ2-3; len: 12; CDR3aa: CAISGGPDTQYF; CDR3nt: TGTGCCATCAGTGGGGGCCCAGATACGCAGTATTTT
d_gene: TRBD1; abundance: many; v_gene: TRBV11-2; j_gene: TRBJ2-2; len: 18; CDR3aa: CASSFPVTGTENTGELFF; CDR3nt: TGTGCCAGCAGCTTTCCCGTGACCGGGACAGAGAACACCGGGGAGCTGTTTTTT
d_gene: .; abundance: few; v_gene: TRBV3-1; j_gene: TRBJ1-6; len: 15; CDR3aa: CASSQDAGSNSPLHF; CDR3nt: TGTGCCAGCAGCCAAGATGCAGGGTCTAATTCACCCCTCCACTTT
d_gene: TRBD1; abundance: few; v_gene: TRBV11-2; j_gene: TRBJ2-7; len: 14; CDR3aa: CASSRGTGTYEQYF; CDR3nt: TGTGCCAGCAGCCGCGGGACAGGAACCTACGAGCAGTACTTC
d_gene: TRBD2; abundance: .; v_gene: TRBV20-1; j_gene: TRBJ2-4; len: 14; CDR3aa: CSARSSGGTAHQYF; CDR3nt: TGCAGTGCTAGATCTAGCGGGGGGACCGCGCATCAGTACTTC
d_gene: TRBD1; abundance: .; v_gene: TRBV7-3; j_gene: TRBJ2-3; len: 15; CDR3aa: CASSLMGQGRDTQYF; CDR3nt: TGTGCCAGCAGCTTAATGGGACAGGGTCGGGATACGCAGTATTTT
d_gene: .; abundance: few; v_gene: TRBV5-1; j_gene: TRBJ2-7; len: 15; CDR3aa: CASSLPSGDNYEQYF; CDR3nt: TGCGCCAGCAGCTTACCCTCGGGAGACAACTACGAGCAGTACTTC
d_gene: .; abundance: many; v_gene: TRBV3-1; j_gene: TRBJ1-2; len: 13; CDR3aa: CASSPEESGGYTF; CDR3nt: TGTGCCAGCAGCCCGGAGGAGTCTGGCGGCTACACCTTC
d_gene: .; abundance: many; v_gene: TRBV2; j_gene: TRBJ2-7; len: 13; CDR3aa: CASRARQSREQYF; CDR3nt: TGTGCCAGCAGAGCGAGACAGTCTCGCGAGCAGTACTTC
d_gene: TRBD1; abundance: .; v_gene: TRBV2; j_gene: TRBJ2-7; len: 14; CDR3aa: CASSDGTASYEQYF; CDR3nt: TGTGCCAGCAGTGACGGGACAGCCAGCTACGAGCAGTACTTC
d_gene: TRBD1; abundance: .; v_gene: TRBV2; j_gene: TRBJ2-6; len: 17; CDR3aa: CASISQGASSGANVLTF; CDR3nt: TGTGCCAGCATTTCCCAGGGGGCTTCCTCTGGGGCCAACGTCCTGACTTTC
d_gene: TRBD1; abundance: .; v_gene: TRBV11-2; j_gene: TRBJ1-1; len: 15; CDR3aa: CASSSTGGGSTEAFF; CDR3nt: TGTGCCAGCAGCTCCACAGGGGGCGGTAGCACTGAAGCTTTCTTT
d_gene: .; abundance: many; v_gene: TRBV3-1; j_gene: TRBJ2-2; len: 14; CDR3aa: CASRRGTDTGELFF; CDR3nt: TGTGCCAGCAGACGCGGGACGGACACCGGGGAGCTGTTTTTT
d_gene: .; abundance: few; v_gene: TRBV7-2; j_gene: TRBJ2-7; len: 16; CDR3aa: CASSLSGDPFSYEQYF; CDR3nt: TGTGCCAGCAGCTTATCAGGGGACCCCTTCTCCTACGAGCAGTACTTC
d_gene: TRBD1; abundance: many; v_gene: TRBV18; j_gene: TRBJ2-3; len: 17; CDR3aa: CASSHLRTGQPSDTQYF; CDR3nt: TGTGCCAGCTCACATTTAAGGACAGGGCAACCGTCAGATACGCAGTATTTT
d_gene: TRBD1; abundance: .; v_gene: TRBV20-1; j_gene: TRBJ1-5; len: 14; CDR3aa: CSANGQGDNQPQHF; CDR3nt: TGCAGTGCTAACGGACAGGGGGATAATCAGCCCCAGCATTTT
d_gene: .; abundance: few; v_gene: TRBV4-1; j_gene: TRBJ2-1; len: 17; CDR3aa: CASSQDPGAGSYNEQFF; CDR3nt: TGCGCCAGCAGCCAGGACCCGGGGGCCGGATCCTACAATGAGCAGTTCTTC
d_gene: .; abundance: many; v_gene: TRBV20-1; j_gene: TRBJ1-2; len: 13; CDR3aa: CSAGRTFSEGYTF; CDR3nt: TGCAGTGCTGGTAGGACATTTTCTGAGGGCTACACCTTC
d_gene: TRBD2; abundance: few; v_gene: TRBV18; j_gene: TRBJ2-3; len: 15; CDR3aa: CASSPNGGATDTQYF; CDR3nt: TGTGCCAGCTCACCGAACGGGGGGGCCACAGATACGCAGTATTTT
d_gene: .; abundance: many; v_gene: TRBV5-1; j_gene: TRBJ1-5; len: 16; CDR3aa: CASSFTDSYSNQPQHF; CDR3nt: TGCGCCAGCAGCTTCACTGACAGTTATAGCAATCAGCCCCAGCATTTT
d_gene: .; abundance: few; v_gene: TRBV20-1; j_gene: TRBJ2-3; len: 14; CDR3aa: CSAPDPRGSDTQYF; CDR3nt: TGCAGTGCTCCGGACCCAAGGGGGTCAGATACGCAGTATTTT
d_gene: TRBD2; abundance: many; v_gene: TRBV6-5; j_gene: TRBJ2-3; len: 16; CDR3aa: CASSYSSGGSTDTQYF; CDR3nt: TGTGCCAGCAGTTACTCTAGCGGGGGGAGCACAGATACGCAGTATTTT
d_gene: TRBD2; abundance: few; v_gene: TRBV20-1; j_gene: TRBJ2-7; len: 14; CDR3aa: CSARVSGGPYEQYF; CDR3nt: TGCAGTGCCCGGGTTAGCGGGGGGCCCTACGAGCAGTACTTC
d_gene: TRBD1; abundance: .; v_gene: TRBV7-8; j_gene: TRBJ2-3; len: 16; CDR3aa: CASSFGDSYSTDTQYF; CDR3nt: TGTGCCAGCAGCTTTGGGGACAGCTATAGCACAGATACGCAGTATTTT
d_gene: .; abundance: many; v_gene: TRBV7-6; j_gene: TRBJ2-1; len: 15; CDR3aa: CASSFRQQDYNEQFF; CDR3nt: TGTGCCAGCAGCTTTAGACAGCAAGATTACAATGAGCAGTTCTTC
d_gene: .; abundance: many; v_gene: TRBV29-1; j_gene: TRBJ2-1; len: 17; CDR3aa: CSVEGVPGTQFYNEQFF; CDR3nt: TGCAGCGTTGAAGGGGTTCCCGGGACACAGTTCTACAATGAGCAGTTCTTC
d_gene: .; abundance: many; v_gene: TRBV5-6; j_gene: TRBJ1-4; len: 12; CDR3aa: CASSKMGEKLFF; CDR3nt: TGTGCCAGCAGCAAGATGGGTGAAAAACTGTTTTTT
d_gene: .; abundance: .; v_gene: TRBV5-1; j_gene: TRBJ2-2; len: 14; CDR3aa: CASSTPDGGGELFF; CDR3nt: TGCGCCAGCAGCACCCCCGATGGTGGCGGGGAGCTGTTTTTT
d_gene: .; abundance: many; v_gene: TRBV20-1; j_gene: TRBJ1-5; len: 15; CDR3aa: CSARDNRGRNQPQHF; CDR3nt: TGCAGTGCTAGAGATAACCGGGGCCGAAATCAGCCCCAGCATTTT
d_gene: .; abundance: few; v_gene: TRBV6-6; j_gene: TRBJ2-7; len: 12; CDR3aa: CASSSAPYEQYF; CDR3nt: TGTGCCAGCAGTTCCGCCCCCTACGAGCAGTACTTC
d_gene: .; abundance: few; v_gene: TRBV10-3; j_gene: TRBJ1-2; len: 13; CDR3aa: CAISEPTYSGYTF; CDR3nt: TGTGCCATCAGTGAGCCTACATACAGCGGCTACACCTTC
d_gene: TRBD1; abundance: few; v_gene: TRBV5-5; j_gene: TRBJ2-4; len: 16; CDR3aa: CASSRWTGPRQNIQYF; CDR3nt: TGTGCCAGCAGCCGATGGACAGGCCCGCGCCAAAACATTCAGTACTTC
d_gene: .; abundance: few; v_gene: TRBV27; j_gene: TRBJ1-6; len: 19; CDR3aa: CASSSEPGLAGSYNSPLHF; CDR3nt: TGTGCCAGCAGTTCCGAGCCGGGACTCGCAGGCTCCTATAATTCACCCCTCCACTTT
d_gene: .; abundance: many; v_gene: TRBV21-1; j_gene: TRBJ1-4; len: 24; CDR3aa: CASSIPAPLGRISRIADCDEKLFF; CDR3nt: TGTGCCAGCAGCATACCCGCCCCGTTGGGACGGATAAGTCGAATAGCGGATTGCGATGAAAAACTGTTTTTT
d_gene: TRBD1; abundance: many; v_gene: TRBV29-1; j_gene: TRBJ1-1; len: 14; CDR3aa: CSVAGTGMNTEAFF; CDR3nt: TGCAGCGTCGCCGGGACAGGAATGAACACTGAAGCTTTCTTT
d_gene: TRBD1; abundance: few; v_gene: TRBV5-3; j_gene: TRBJ1-6; len: 15; CDR3aa: CARSLGTGGDSPLHF; CDR3nt: TGTGCCAGAAGCTTGGGGACAGGGGGCGATTCACCCCTCCACTTT
d_gene: TRBD2; abundance: few; v_gene: TRBV7-6; j_gene: TRBJ2-2; len: 13; CDR3aa: CASSPGGAGELFF; CDR3nt: TGTGCCAGCAGCCCGGGGGGGGCTGGGGAGCTGTTTTTT
d_gene: TRBD1; abundance: many; v_gene: TRBV12-3/TRBV12-4; j_gene: TRBJ2-7; len: 13; CDR3aa: CASSGDSSYEQYF; CDR3nt: TGTGCCAGCAGTGGGGACAGTTCCTACGAGCAGTACTTC
d_gene: .; abundance: many; v_gene: TRBV7-2; j_gene: TRBJ2-5; len: 14; CDR3aa: CASSSRVSGETQYF; CDR3nt: TGTGCCAGCAGCTCCCGGGTATCTGGAGAGACCCAGTACTTC
d_gene: TRBD1; abundance: .; v_gene: TRBV30; j_gene: TRBJ1-3; len: 13; CDR3aa: CAWGSGQRNTIYF; CDR3nt: TGTGCCTGGGGGTCGGGACAGAGAAACACCATATATTTT
d_gene: .; abundance: many; v_gene: TRBV7-2; j_gene: TRBJ1-5; len: 15; CDR3aa: CASSLSYGMDQPQHF; CDR3nt: TGTGCCAGCAGCTTATCGTACGGGATGGATCAGCCCCAGCATTTT